A selection of T cell receptor beta chains follows, all from one sample in a study of a mutant IDH1 vaccine in newly diagnosed glioma. Assay: immunoSEQ multiplex PCR; the TCRdb copy retains only in-frame clones and omits some. The top ten clones hold roughly 1.5% of a sample with 35,000 to 45,000 clones, roughly nine tenths of them seen once. These receptors' antigens are unknown. The sample consisted of PBMCs, taken from a glioma patient whose treatment included an IDH1 peptide vaccine. The receptors derive from a man aged 35 to 55 with glioma. Each CDR3 is given with its conserved first and last residue. Fields, in order: J gene, clone size, V gene, D gene, CDR3 DNA, CDR3 protein. D genes are given only for firm matches. Clone size is given for some rows only: seen once, a few or many times, or a class if the clone is expanded.

TRBJ1-1	.	TRBV5-6	.	TGTGCCAGCAGCTTGCCCAGGGTAACTGAAGCTTTCTTT	CASSLPRVTEAFF
TRBJ2-7	.	TRBV9	.	TGTGCCAGCAGCGTCGCAACCGGGACTGGCGACGAGCAGTACTTC	CASSVATGTGDEQYF
TRBJ2-2	.	TRBV28	.	TGTGCCAGCAGTTTTACCGGGGAGCTGTTTTTT	CASSFTGELFF
TRBJ1-1	.	TRBV7-2	.	TGTGCCAGCAGCTTAATGGCGGGGAACACTGAAGCTTTCTTT	CASSLMAGNTEAFF
TRBJ1-5	.	TRBV7-9	TRBD1	TGTGCCAGCAGCTCGGACAGGGCTCGCAATCAGCCCCAGCATTTT	CASSSDRARNQPQHF
TRBJ1-5	few	TRBV19	.	TGTGCCAGTACCAGAGGGGGGAGCAATCAGCCCCAGCATTTT	CASTRGGSNQPQHF
TRBJ1-3	.	TRBV30	.	TGTGCCTTTTCCCAGAGCTCTGGAAACACCATATATTTT	CAFSQSSGNTIYF
TRBJ2-1	.	TRBV2	TRBD1	TGTGCCAGCAGCCACCGGGACAGGGGATCGGATGAGCAGTTCTTC	CASSHRDRGSDEQFF
TRBJ1-6	.	TRBV30	.	TGTGCCCGTCGGGACAATCTGCGGGGTTCACCCCTCCACTTT	CARRDNLRGSPLHF
TRBJ2-2	.	TRBV19	.	TGTGCCAGTAGTATTTCGCTGCGTCAGGCCGGGGAGCTGTTTTTT	CASSISLRQAGELFF
TRBJ2-2	.	TRBV19	TRBD2	TGTGCCACCGAGACTAGCGGGAGGGGGAACACCGGGGAGCTGTTTTTT	CATETSGRGNTGELFF
TRBJ2-7	.	TRBV7-2	TRBD1	TGTGCCAGCAGCTTAAATAGAAGGGGACAGGGCGGAGGCGAGCAGTACTTC	CASSLNRRGQGGGEQYF
TRBJ1-1	.	TRBV30	.	TGTGCCTGGATCTGGGGAGGGGGGAACACTGAAGCTTTCTTT	CAWIWGGGNTEAFF
TRBJ1-4	.	TRBV5-1	TRBD1	TGCGCCAGCAGCTTAGGACAGGGGGAAGAAAAACTGTTTTTT	CASSLGQGEEKLFF
TRBJ2-7	.	TRBV6-4	TRBD1	TGTGCCAGCAGTGACCCGGGACAGTTCTACGAGCAGTACTTC	CASSDPGQFYEQYF
TRBJ2-2	.	TRBV5-1	TRBD1	TGCGCCAGCAGCAGACAGGGTACGGACACCGGGGAGCTGTTTTTT	CASSRQGTDTGELFF
TRBJ1-2	.	TRBV29-1	.	TGCAGCGCCGGGGGAGACTATGGCTACACCTTC	CSAGGDYGYTF
TRBJ2-1	.	TRBV5-6	TRBD2	TGTGCCAGCAGCCCGGGGACTAGCGGGAAATACAATGAGCAGTTCTTC	CASSPGTSGKYNEQFF
TRBJ1-5	.	TRBV28	TRBD1	TGTGCCAGCGGGACCGGACAGGGCAATCAGCCCCAGCATTTT	CASGTGQGNQPQHF
TRBJ2-2	.	TRBV15	.	TGTGCCACCAGCGGGCCCAACACCGGGGAGCTGTTTTTT	CATSGPNTGELFF
TRBJ1-2	.	TRBV21-1	.	TGTGCCAGCAGCAAAGAGGGAGGAGGGGAAGGCTATGGCTACACCTTC	CASSKEGGGEGYGYTF
TRBJ2-3	once	TRBV5-5	TRBD2	TGTGCCAGCAGCTTGCTGGGACTAGCGGTGATGAATACGCAGTATTTT	CASSLLGLAVMNTQYF
TRBJ2-7	.	TRBV11-3	.	TGTGCCAGCAGCCCGTCACAGGGTTACGAGCAGTACTTC	CASSPSQGYEQYF
TRBJ2-2	.	TRBV21-1	.	TGTGCCAGCCTCACGGGAGGCGCCGGGGAGCTGTTTTTT	CASLTGGAGELFF
TRBJ1-5	.	TRBV30	TRBD1	TGTGCCTGGAGTGTACGAGGGGGCGGTCAGCCCCAGCATTTT	CAWSVRGGGQPQHF
TRBJ1-4	.	TRBV19	.	TGTGCCAGTAGTAACCCTAGGGGAGCGGCTAATGAAAAACTGTTTTTT	CASSNPRGAANEKLFF
TRBJ2-3	.	TRBV19	.	TGTGCCAGTAGTGCCGGGACCTTCCAGTATTTT	CASSAGTFQYF
TRBJ1-1	.	TRBV5-5	.	TGTGCCAGCAGCTTGGCTGCAGGGCGGAACACTGAAGCTTTCTTT	CASSLAAGRNTEAFF
TRBJ2-1	.	TRBV10-1	TRBD1	TGCGCCAGCAGTGATCCCGGACAGGGGAATAAGAATGAGCAGTTCTTC	CASSDPGQGNKNEQFF
TRBJ2-1	.	TRBV10-3	TRBD2	TGTGCCATCAACGAGCGGGGGGGCCAGGATGAGCAGTTCTTC	CAINERGGQDEQFF
TRBJ2-7	.	TRBV7-9	.	TGTGCCAGCAGCTTGAGGCGGGACTCCTACGAGCAGTACTTC	CASSLRRDSYEQYF
TRBJ1-2	.	TRBV6-1	TRBD1	TGTGCCAGCAGTGAAGGGACAGGGGCTCTTAACTATGGCTACACCTTC	CASSEGTGALNYGYTF
TRBJ1-2	.	TRBV29-1	.	TGCAGCGTTGTTCGCGGGTTGGAGGATGGCTACACCTTC	CSVVRGLEDGYTF
TRBJ1-4	once	TRBV27	.	TGTGCCCGAATCTGGGGGACTAATGAAAAACTGTTTTTT	CARIWGTNEKLFF
TRBJ2-6	.	TRBV5-1	TRBD1	TGCGCCAGCAGCTGGACAGGGTTTAGCTCTGGGGCCAACGTCCTGACTTTC	CASSWTGFSSGANVLTF
TRBJ1-5	.	TRBV10-3	.	TGTGCCATCAGTGAGGCCAGGTATCAGCCCCAGCATTTT	CAISEARYQPQHF
TRBJ2-1	once	TRBV29-1	.	TGCAGCGTTCACAGTCCGAGCTCCTACAATGAGCAGTTCTTC	CSVHSPSSYNEQFF
TRBJ1-5	once	TRBV7-6	.	TGTGCCAGCAGCTTAGTAGGCGGAAGCAATCAGCCCCAGCATTTT	CASSLVGGSNQPQHF
TRBJ2-6	.	TRBV27	TRBD1	TGTGCCAGCAGTCCCAGCCAGGGACAGGTCTACTCTGGGGCCAACGTCCTGACTTTC	CASSPSQGQVYSGANVLTF
TRBJ2-1	.	TRBV19	.	TGTGCCAGTACCAGCGGATACTACAATGAGCAGTTCTTC	CASTSGYYNEQFF
TRBJ1-2	.	TRBV10-3	.	TGTGCCATCAGTGACCAGGGAACGAACACATATGGCTACACCTTC	CAISDQGTNTYGYTF
TRBJ1-1	once	TRBV2	.	TGTGCCAGCAGTGCCGGGCCAGGTGAGCTTAACACTGAAGCTTTCTTT	CASSAGPGELNTEAFF
TRBJ1-1	once	TRBV28	.	TGTGCCAGCAGTTTATTGGGCAGCATACAAGCTTTCTTT	CASSLLGSIQAFF
TRBJ1-1	once	TRBV6-1	.	TGTGCCAGCAGTGAAGTCGACAGGAAGCGGATGACTGAAGCTTTCTTT	CASSEVDRKRMTEAFF
TRBJ1-1	.	TRBV11-2	TRBD1	TGTGCCAGCAGCTTAATTGGGACAGTGAACACTGAAGCTTTCTTT	CASSLIGTVNTEAFF